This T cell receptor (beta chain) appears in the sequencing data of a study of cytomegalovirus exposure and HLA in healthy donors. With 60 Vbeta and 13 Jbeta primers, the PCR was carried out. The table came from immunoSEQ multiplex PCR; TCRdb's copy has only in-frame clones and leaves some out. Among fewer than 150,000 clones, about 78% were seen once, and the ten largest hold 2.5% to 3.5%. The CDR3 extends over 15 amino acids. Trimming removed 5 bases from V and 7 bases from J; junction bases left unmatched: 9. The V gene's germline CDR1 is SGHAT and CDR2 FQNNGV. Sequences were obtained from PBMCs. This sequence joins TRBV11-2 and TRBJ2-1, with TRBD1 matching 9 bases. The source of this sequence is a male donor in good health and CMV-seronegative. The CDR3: CASSAGTGSWNEQFF. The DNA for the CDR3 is TGTGCCAGCAGCGCGGGGACAGGGAGTTGGAATGAGCAGTTCTTC.